This section outlines one T cell receptor beta chain sequence together with its context. Which antigen it targets is not known. One base away there is no much larger clone; base qualities are not given. Each donor gave one peripheral blood draw, averaging approximately 110 mL, which was collected into heparinised tubes. A BD FACSAria II was used to sort naive, central memory, regulatory and stem cell-like memory CD4+ T cells with a panel that included CD45RO, CCR7, CD25, CD127, CD95 and CD27. A purity above 98% was achieved for all sorted populations. PBMCs were isolated immediately by Lymphoprep density gradient centrifugation and stained directly without culture. So that batch effects would be minimized, each experiment stained and sorted samples in pairs, pairing one healthy donor with one patient. Unmatched junction bases come to 2, with V trimmed by 3 bases and J by 3 bases. The germline V gene gives CDR1 as SGHTA and CDR2 as FQGNSA. Counted from cysteine to phenylalanine, this CDR3 has 15 amino acids. The entry retains the CDR3 DNA only, 45 bases that are in frame from base 1.

These data belong to a study of beta chain features in type 1 diabetes (dated by TCRdb to 2016 to 2018). As for the study more broadly: Patients and healthy donors did not differ in mean age, gender distribution, total cell number or subset yield. A total of about 99,000,000 sorted cells were examined across all samples, and RNA yield correlated strongly with the number of cells per subset. Regulatory and stem cell-like memory subsets were obtained from only 8 patients and roughly eight healthy donors, while naive and central memory subsets were obtained from all 30 or so donors. The study compared the TCRB repertoires of sorted circulating CD4+ T cell subsets in recently diagnosed type 1 diabetes patients with those in matched healthy donors. The study at large found these results: Sequencing cDNA rather than genomic DNA could over-represent highly expressing activated cells, although activation and CD3 levels did not differ between groups. Naive, central memory and regulatory TCRB repertoires appeared to be more alike among patients than among healthy donors. A moderate but significant shortening of TCRB CDR3 length was observed in type 1 diabetes patients in all four CD4+ subsets. Fewer insertions and more nucleotide deletions at VDJ recombination sites were observed in patients with type 1 diabetes, implying thymic rearrangement abnormalities. HLA sub-analyses involved small numbers of individuals, so any influence of HLA type on TCRB rearrangement remained unresolved. Shorter templates might be favored by PCR, yet because patient and control samples were amplified and corrected together, any such skew would affect both groups equally.

The entire amount of isolated RNA was reverse transcribed using the High Capacity cDNA Reverse Transcription Kit, so the sequenced TCRB transcripts were expressed ones. Deep immunoSEQ sequencing was applied to naive, central memory and regulatory T cell samples, giving an average of roughly 3.5 million total reads per sample. After sorted cells were lysed in RLT buffer, RNA was extracted with DNase-treated RNeasy Micro or Mini kits, with the choice depending on cell number. Each cell subset was processed on its own to prevent cross-contamination, while patient and healthy donor samples were processed together. TCRB sequences were amplified from cDNA with the immunoSEQ multiplex PCR, producing 87-bp fragments spanning the CDR3 region. Sequencing of the amplicons was done on the Illumina HiSeq platform. As for how the authors treated the data: Synthetic template baselines were used to correct PCR bias computationally, reads within Hamming distance 2 were collapsed, and singletons that could not be merged were discarded. Reads were aligned to IMGT to assign V, D and J genes, CDR3 length, and insertions or deletions at six rearrangement sites. Clonotype counts were normalized to sorted cell number within each subset before computing true diversity and Gini coefficients with the tcR R package. The overlap coefficient, calculated on TCRB nucleotide sequences, was used to quantify repertoire sharing. Out-of-frame TCRB sequences from naive cells were analyzed as a proxy for the pre-selection repertoire. The immuneACCESS repertoire file appears here via TCRdb, limited to in-frame rearrangements. These files lack a portion of the clones; in checked studies, under half of the deficit traces to unresolved V genes, and the cause of the others is not known. That table is the source of V, J and clone size, and D and trimming were worked out from the DNA. The sample has roughly 450,000 clones on record, about an eighth of them singletons. The ten largest account for approximately 0.05% of the sample.

This sequence was found in a woman between 18 and 29 years old in good health. Input material: naive CD4+ T cells from blood. The label giving this sample's cell subset or site can be read as: true naive CD4+ T cells. The chain joins TRBV7-2 to TRBJ2-1; a stretch of 10 junction bases matches TRBD1. The DNA is as follows: TGTGCCAGCAGCTTGAGGACAGGGGGCTACAATGAGCAGTTCTTC. Its coded protein is CASSLRTGGYNEQFF.